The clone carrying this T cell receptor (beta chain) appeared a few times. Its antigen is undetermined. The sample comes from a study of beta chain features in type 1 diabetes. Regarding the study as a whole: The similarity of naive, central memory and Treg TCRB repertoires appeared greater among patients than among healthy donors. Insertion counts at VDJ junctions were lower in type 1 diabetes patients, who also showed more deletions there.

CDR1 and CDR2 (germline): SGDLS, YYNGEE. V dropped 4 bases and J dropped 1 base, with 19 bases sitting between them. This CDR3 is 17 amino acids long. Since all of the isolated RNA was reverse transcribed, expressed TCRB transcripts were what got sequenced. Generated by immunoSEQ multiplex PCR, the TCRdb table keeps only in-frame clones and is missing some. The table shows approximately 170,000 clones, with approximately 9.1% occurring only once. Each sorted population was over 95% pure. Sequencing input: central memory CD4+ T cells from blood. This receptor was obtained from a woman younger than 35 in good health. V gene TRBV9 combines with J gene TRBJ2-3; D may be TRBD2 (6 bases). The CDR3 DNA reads TGTGCCAGCAGCCTACGAGGGGAGGCTAGCGGCACAGATACGCAGTATTTT. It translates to CASSLRGEASGTDTQYF.